This T cell receptor beta chain comes out of a study of persistence of HIV-infected CD4 T cells. The wider study: Donors had been on suppressive ART for a median of around 8 years.

Details on this clone: Its target is unknown.

Cells were stimulated with overlapping HIV-1 Gag 15-mer peptides. Memory cells lacking CD40L and CD69 with high CD45RO were sorted. Undetectable plasma HIV-1 RNA below 50 copies/mL lasted at least 4 years. Whole-study findings and limits: Bulk TCR data could not be restricted to HIV-1-infected CMV-responding cells.

The J segment lost 6 bases and the V segment lost 5 bases, leaving 12 bases of the junction unmatched. Germline V CDR1 and CDR2: LNHDA, SQIVND (reference sequence). The CDR3 length is 16 residues. The immunoSEQ assay was version 4, run in survey mode. Each sample used up to roughly 1 ug genomic DNA diluted to about 10 ng/uL. TCRdb's table, derived via immunoSEQ multiplex PCR, lists solely in-frame clones and lacks some. The sample contains tens of thousands of clones, about 84% of which appear only once. Sequencing used CD4+ T cells sorted from PBMCs after approximately 19-hour stimulation, obtained from a patient who received antiretroviral therapy. This clonotype was obtained from an adult man with HIV who was CMV-seropositive. The chain employs TRBV19 and TRBJ1-1; 10 bases agree with TRBD1. The CDR3 region has the DNA TGTGCCAGTAGTCTCCCACCGGGACAGGGGAAACCTGAAGCTTTCTTT. This encodes CASSLPPGQGKPEAFF.